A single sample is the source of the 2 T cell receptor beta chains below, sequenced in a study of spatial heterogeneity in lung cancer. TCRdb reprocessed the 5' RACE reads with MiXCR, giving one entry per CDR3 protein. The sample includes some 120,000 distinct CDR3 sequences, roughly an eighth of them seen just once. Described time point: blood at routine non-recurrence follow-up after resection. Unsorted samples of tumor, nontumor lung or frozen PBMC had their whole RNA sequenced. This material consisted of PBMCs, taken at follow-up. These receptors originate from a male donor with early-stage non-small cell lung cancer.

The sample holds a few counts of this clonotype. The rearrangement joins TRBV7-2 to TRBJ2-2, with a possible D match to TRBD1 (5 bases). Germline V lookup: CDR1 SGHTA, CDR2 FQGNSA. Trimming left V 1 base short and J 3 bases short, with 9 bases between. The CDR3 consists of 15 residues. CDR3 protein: CASSLVRTHTGELFF. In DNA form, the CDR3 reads TGTGCCAGCAGCTTAGTCAGGACACACACCGGGGAGCTGTTTTTT.

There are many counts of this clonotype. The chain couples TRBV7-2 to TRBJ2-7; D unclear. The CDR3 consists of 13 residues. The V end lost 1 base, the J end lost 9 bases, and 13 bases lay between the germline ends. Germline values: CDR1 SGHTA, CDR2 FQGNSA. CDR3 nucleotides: TGTGCCAGCAGCTTAGGGGCACGGATTGGGCAGTACTTC. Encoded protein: CASSLGARIGQYF.